In this sample, the clone carrying this T cell receptor beta chain turned up a few times. What it binds is not known. This entry comes from a study of response to subunit inactivated influenza vaccine. Study results and limitations: Each seasonal influenza vaccination recruits few new T cells, the authors suggested.

TCRdb reprocessed the RT-PCR reads with MiXCR, giving one entry per CDR3 protein. Altogether more than 600,000 distinct CDR3 sequences are present, less than 20% being singletons, with the ten largest covering 9.5% to 13%. V was clipped by 0 bases and J by 1 base, with 12 bases between them. The CDR3 consists of 16 residues. Germline V CDR1 and CDR2: DFQATT, SNEGSKA (reference sequence). This TCR came from a man aged 50 or older who received an inactivated influenza vaccine. The V call is TRBV20-1, the J call TRBJ2-2, with D possibly matching TRBD1 (5 bases). The specimen comprised PBMCs from blood, sampled less than 6 days after vaccination. CDR3 in DNA: TGCAGTGCTAGAGATAGGCCAGGGAAGAACACCGGGGAGCTGTTTTTT. It translates to CSARDRPGKNTGELFF.